One sample yielded the 13 T cell receptor beta chains listed below, sequenced in a study of T cell responses to AZD1222 COVID-19 vaccine. Clones were read by immunoSEQ multiplex PCR, and TCRdb kept only the in-frame ones, dropping some. The table includes 160,000 or so clones, approximately 92% detected once. Sample: peripheral blood, taken on day 0 of AZD1222 vaccination. All receptors derive from an adult in good health.

The J gene is TRBJ2-1, the V gene TRBV5-8; 9 bases fit TRBD1. CDR1 and CDR2 (germline): SGHTS, YDEGEE. This CDR3 is 14 amino acids long. J lost 4 bases, V lost 3 bases, and 2 bases had no gene match. CDR3 amino acids: CASSWGQGYNEQFF. The CDR3 DNA is TGTGCCAGCAGCTGGGGACAGGGTTACAATGAGCAGTTCTTC.

This chain uses TRBV20-1 with TRBJ1-1, with unresolved D. This CDR3 comprises 11 residues. V was shortened by 3 bases and J by 3 bases, with 5 bases between the two germline ends. Germline CDR1 DFQATT, CDR2 SNEGSKA (reference sequence). CDR3 DNA: TGCAGTGCTAGTAAGGACACTGAAGCTTTCTTT. Residues: CSASKDTEAFF.

The CDR3 region is CASSPTPVTGTNTEAFF. DNA of the CDR3: TGTGCCAGCTCACCTACACCGGTAACAGGAACGAACACTGAAGCTTTCTTT. The chain joins TRBV18 to TRBJ1-1; TRBD1 might be the D (5 bases). The CDR3 runs 17 residues. Germline-derived CDR1 and CDR2 are KGHSH and LQKENI. Trimming shortened V by 3 bases and J by 1 base, and 18 bases separated the two germline ends.

The chain carries TRBV7-9 and TRBJ1-4; 7 positions agree with TRBD1. J lost 6 bases, V lost 2 bases, and 15 bases had no gene match. CDR3 length equals 18 residues. Germline V CDR1 and CDR2: SEHNR, FQNEAQ (reference sequence). The CDR3 sequence is CASSLRGRMIRSDEKLFF. As DNA, the CDR3 is TGTGCCAGCAGCTTAAGGGGGCGTATGATCAGGAGCGATGAAAAACTGTTTTTT. Looking up the rest from reference TRBV7-9 and TRBJ1-4 gives the full variable domain: DTGVSQNPRHKITKRGQNVTFRCDPISEHNRLYWYRQTLGQGPEFLTYFQNEAQLEKSRLLSDRFSAERPKGSFSTLEIQRTEQGDSAMYLCASSLRGRMIRSDEKLFFGSGTQLSVL.

The CDR3 bases are TGTGCCAGCAGCTTAGATACAGGTAACACTGAAGCTTTCTTT. Its translation: CASSLDTGNTEAFF. This chain joins TRBV11-2 and TRBJ1-1, with D possibly being TRBD1 (5 bases). The germline gives CDR1 SGHAT, CDR2 FQNNGV. The CDR3 is 14 amino acids. The germline V and J ends were trimmed by 0 bases and 2 bases, with 7 bases remaining between them.

This clone came up once. V gene TRBV10-1 combines with J gene TRBJ2-7, with 9 bases fitting TRBD2. This CDR3 is 18 amino acids long. Trimming took 1 base from V and 2 from J; bases not matched to a gene: 12. The germline gives CDR1 WNHNN, CDR2 SYGVQD (reference sequence). CDR3: CASSEWGSGSLPPYEQYF. In DNA form, the CDR3 reads TGCGCCAGCAGTGAGTGGGGTAGCGGGAGTCTACCTCCCTACGAGCAGTACTTC.

The V call is TRBV4-1, the J call TRBJ1-1; TRBD1 matches at 10 bases. V was clipped by 2 bases and J by 3 bases; unmatched bases: 9. The CDR3 runs to 17 residues. The germline CDR1 and CDR2 sequences are MGHRA and YSYEKL. CDR3 amino acids: CASSQTPGQGVYTEAFF. Written as DNA, the CDR3 is TGCGCCAGCAGCCAAACACCTGGACAGGGGGTATACACTGAAGCTTTCTTT.

The CDR3 here is CASSRGIHPGQGNKQYF. CDR3 nucleotide sequence: TGTGCCAGTAGTAGAGGGATCCACCCGGGACAGGGGAATAAGCAGTACTTC. This sequence joins TRBV19 and TRBJ2-7; the match to TRBD1 covers 10 bases. J lost 8 bases, V lost 4 bases, and 17 bases had no gene match. This CDR3 spans 17 amino acids. Germline lookup yields CDR1 LNHDA and CDR2 SQIVND (reference sequence).

This CDR3 reads CASSPQGKLFYGYTF. The CDR3 DNA follows: TGTGCCAGCAGTCCCCAGGGGAAGCTCTTCTATGGCTACACCTTC. V and J are TRBV6-5 and TRBJ1-2; tentatively, D is TRBD1 (6 bases). From germline, CDR1 is MNHEY and CDR2 SVGAGI. The CDR3 is 15 residues long. V dropped 5 bases and J dropped 4 bases, with 17 bases sitting between them.

The chain links TRBV7-2 to TRBJ2-3; TRBD2 agrees at 11 bases. The CDR3 loop spans 18 amino acids. Germline trimming cut 2 bases from V and 0 bases from J; bases unmatched to any gene: 7. Germline V gene sequence: CDR1 SGHTA, CDR2 FQGNSA. The CDR3 protein is CASSLRTSGPPSTDTQYF. DNA of the CDR3: TGTGCCAGCAGCTTACGGACTAGCGGGCCGCCTAGCACAGATACGCAGTATTTT. The entire variable domain, with the rest obtained from reference TRBV7-2 and TRBJ2-3, is as follows: GAGVSQSPSNKVTEKGKDVELRCDPISGHTALYWYRQSLGQGLEFLIYFQGNSAPDKSGLPSDRFSAERTGGSVSTLTIQRTQQEDSAVYLCASSLRTSGPPSTDTQYFGPGTRLTVL.

V gene TRBV3-1 (or the pseudogene TRBV3-2) combines with J gene TRBJ1-3, with D unclear. The CDR3 sequence is 15 residues long. Germline values: CDR1 LGHDT, CDR2 YNNKEL (reference sequence). Trimming left V 10 bases short and J 0 bases short, with 16 bases between. The CDR3 loop is CATSNTGNSGNTIYF. The CDR3 DNA reads as TGTGCCACCTCAAATACGGGAAACTCTGGAAACACCATATATTTT.

In DNA form, the CDR3 reads TGCGCCACACAACTCGGGGGAGGGAATAATTCACCCCTCCACTTT. Amino acid sequence: CATQLGGGNNSPLHF. This sequence joins TRBV23-1 and TRBJ1-6; a possible D gene is TRBD1 (5 bases). TRBV23-1 is marked as an open reading frame, function uncertain. The V end lost 10 bases, the J end lost 5 bases, and 18 bases lay between the germline ends. CDR3 length: 15 amino acids.

The rearrangement uses TRBV2 and TRBJ2-7; D might be TRBD1 (6 bases). Germline V CDR1 and CDR2: SNHLY, FYNNEI. The CDR3 has 14 residues. V lost 7 bases and J 5 bases, leaving 18 bases between the germline ends. The CDR3 DNA reads TGTGCCAGCACGGCGGGCAGGGGAGTCAACGAGCAGTACTTC. Translating gives CASTAGRGVNEQYF.